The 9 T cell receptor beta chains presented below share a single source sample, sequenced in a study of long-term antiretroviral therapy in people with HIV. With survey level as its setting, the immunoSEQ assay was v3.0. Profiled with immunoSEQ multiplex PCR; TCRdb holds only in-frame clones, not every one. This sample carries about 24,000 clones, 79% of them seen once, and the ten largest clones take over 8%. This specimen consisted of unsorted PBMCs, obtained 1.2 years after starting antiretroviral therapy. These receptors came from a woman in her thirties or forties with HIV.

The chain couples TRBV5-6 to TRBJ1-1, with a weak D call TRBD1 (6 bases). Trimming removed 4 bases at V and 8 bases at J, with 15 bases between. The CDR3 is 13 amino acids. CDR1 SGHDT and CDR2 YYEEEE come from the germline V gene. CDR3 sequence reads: CASSPGGYREAFF. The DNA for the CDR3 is TGTGCCAGCAGCCCGGGGGGCTACAGGGAAGCTTTCTTT.

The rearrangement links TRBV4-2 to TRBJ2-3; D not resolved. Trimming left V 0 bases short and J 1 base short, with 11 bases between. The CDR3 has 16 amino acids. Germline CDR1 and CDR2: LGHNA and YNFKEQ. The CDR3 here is CASSQDWRHGTDTQYF. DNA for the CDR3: TGTGCCAGCAGCCAAGATTGGAGACACGGCACAGATACGCAGTATTTT.

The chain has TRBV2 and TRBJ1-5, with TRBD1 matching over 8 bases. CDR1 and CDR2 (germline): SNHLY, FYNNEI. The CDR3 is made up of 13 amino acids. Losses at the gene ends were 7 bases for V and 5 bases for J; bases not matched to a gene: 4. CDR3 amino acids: CASIGQGDQPQHF. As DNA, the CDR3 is TGTGCCAGCATAGGACAGGGCGATCAGCCCCAGCATTTT.

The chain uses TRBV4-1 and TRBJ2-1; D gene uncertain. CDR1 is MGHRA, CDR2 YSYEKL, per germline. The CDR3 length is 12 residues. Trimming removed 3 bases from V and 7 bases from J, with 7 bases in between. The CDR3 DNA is TGCGCCAGCAGCCACAACGGAAATGAGCAGTTCTTC. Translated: CASSHNGNEQFF.

The DNA of the CDR3 is TGTGCCATCAGTGGTAGCGGATCCTACGAGCAGTACTTC. The encoded protein is CAISGSGSYEQYF. The V and J genes are TRBV10-3 and TRBJ2-7; maybe TRBD2 (6 bases). V lost 4 bases to trimming and J lost 1 base, with 8 bases between them. Germline values: CDR1 ENHRY, CDR2 SYGVKD. The CDR3 loop spans 13 amino acids.

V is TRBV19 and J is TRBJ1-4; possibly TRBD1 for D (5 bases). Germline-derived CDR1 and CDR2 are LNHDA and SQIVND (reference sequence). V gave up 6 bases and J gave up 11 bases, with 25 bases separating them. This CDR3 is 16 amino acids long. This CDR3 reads CASRPPVGDAEVKLFF. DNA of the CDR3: TGTGCCAGTAGACCACCCGTCGGGGACGCTGAAGTTAAACTGTTTTTT.

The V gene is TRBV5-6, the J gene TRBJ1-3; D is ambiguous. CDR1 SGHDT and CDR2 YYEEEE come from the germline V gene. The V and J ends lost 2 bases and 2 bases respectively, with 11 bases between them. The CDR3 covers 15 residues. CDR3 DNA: TGTGCCAGCAGCTTTGCGCCACAGACTGGAAACACCATATATTTT. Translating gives CASSFAPQTGNTIYF.

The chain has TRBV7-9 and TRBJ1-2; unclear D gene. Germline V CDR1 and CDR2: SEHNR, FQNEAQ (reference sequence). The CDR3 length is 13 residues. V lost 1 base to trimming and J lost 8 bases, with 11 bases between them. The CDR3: CASSLGFVGGYTF. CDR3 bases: TGTGCCAGCAGCTTAGGGTTTGTTGGGGGCTACACCTTC. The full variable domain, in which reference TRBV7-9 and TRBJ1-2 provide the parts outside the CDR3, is DTGVSQNPRHKITKRGQNVTFRCDPISEHNRLYWYRQTLGQGPEFLTYFQNEAQLEKSRLLSDRFSAERPKGSFSTLEIQRTEQGDSAMYLCASSLGFVGGYTFGSGTRLTVV.

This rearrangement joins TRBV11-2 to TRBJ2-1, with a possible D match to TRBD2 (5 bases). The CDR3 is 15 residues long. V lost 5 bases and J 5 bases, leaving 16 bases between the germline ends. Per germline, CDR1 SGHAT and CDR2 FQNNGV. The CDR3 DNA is TGTGCCAGCAGCCCTCGCGAGCGGCAAAACAATGAGCAGTTCTTC. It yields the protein CASSPRERQNNEQFF.